This TCR beta chain came from a study of blood T cell repertoires in COVID-19. Authors' methods: From reference gene primer amplification, estimates of nucleated cell counts were derived. Here immunoSEQ multiplex PCR was the method, and the copy in TCRdb shows in-frame clones only, minus some. V, J and clone size are taken as reported in that table, and D and trimming were inferred from the DNA itself. In the table there are 500,000 or so clones, about 85% of which are singletons. Germline V CDR1 and CDR2: MNHEY, SVGAGI. The CDR3 covers 15 residues. V lost 3 bases, J lost 0 bases, and 12 bases lay in between.

This chain uses TRBV6-5 with TRBJ2-7; possible D gene TRBD1, 6 bases. The TCR was taken from a woman aged 18-35 years who had recovered from COVID-19. Input material: PBMCs or T cells enriched from blood (not recorded which). The CDR3 DNA reads TGTGCCAGCAGTTATACAGGGACGGACTCCTACGAGCAGTACTTC. Translated, it gives CASSYTGTDSYEQYF.